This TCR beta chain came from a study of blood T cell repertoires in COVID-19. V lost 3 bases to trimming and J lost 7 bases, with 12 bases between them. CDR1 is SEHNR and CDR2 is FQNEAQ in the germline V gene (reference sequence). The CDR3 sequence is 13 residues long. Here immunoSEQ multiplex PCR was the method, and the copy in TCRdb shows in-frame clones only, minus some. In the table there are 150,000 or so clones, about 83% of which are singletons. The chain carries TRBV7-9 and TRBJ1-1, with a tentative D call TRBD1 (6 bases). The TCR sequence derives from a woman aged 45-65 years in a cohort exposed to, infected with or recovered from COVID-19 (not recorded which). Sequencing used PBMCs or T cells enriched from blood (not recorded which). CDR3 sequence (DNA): TGTGCCAGCAGCTTTCAGGGGCAGCTTGAAGCTTTCTTT. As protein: CASSFQGQLEAFF.